These 25 T cell receptor beta chains share one sample of origin, sequenced in a study of PD-L1 blockade in urothelial cancer. Clones were sequenced by immunoSEQ multiplex PCR, and TCRdb holds only the in-frame ones, with some missing. The profile shows tens of thousands of clones, around 77% of them singletons. The starting material was PBMCs, obtained around atezolizumab (anti-PD-L1) treatment. The receptors originated from a man between 65 and 85 years old with urothelial cancer.

The chain links TRBV12-5 to TRBJ2-3; maybe TRBD2 (5 bases). This CDR3 is 14 amino acids long. V was clipped by 2 bases and J by 4 bases, with 10 bases between them. From germline, CDR1 is LGHNT and CDR2 FRNRAP. CDR3 coding DNA: TGTGCTAGTGGTTTGTACGGCGGGTCAGATACGCAGTATTTT. Translated: CASGLYGGSDTQYF.

The gene calls are TRBV7-3 and TRBJ2-5; 7 bases agree with TRBD1. Germline lookup yields CDR1 SGHTA and CDR2 FQGTGA. V was clipped by 3 bases and J by 3 bases; unmatched bases: 1. The CDR3 contains 13 residues. The CDR3 sequence: CASSLGTEETQYF. CDR3 nucleotide sequence: TGTGCCAGCAGCTTGGGGACAGAAGAGACCCAGTACTTC. Looking up the rest from reference TRBV7-3 and TRBJ2-5 gives the full variable domain: GAGVSQTPSNKVTEKGKYVELRCDPISGHTALYWYRQSLGQGPEFLIYFQGTGAADDSGLPNDRFFAVRPEGSVSTLKIQRTERGDSAVYLCASSLGTEETQYFGPGTRLLVL.

The CDR3 here is CASSSDWDRGRKLFF. The CDR3 DNA is TGTGCCAGCAGCTCGGACTGGGACAGGGGGCGAAAACTGTTTTTT. V gene TRBV5-5 combines with J gene TRBJ1-4; 12 bases fit TRBD1. CDR3 length: 15 residues. CDR1 and CDR2 from the germline V gene are SGHKS and YYEKEE (reference sequence). The ends lost 3 bases at V and 10 bases at J; junction bases unmatched: 7.

This chain connects TRBV30 to TRBJ1-4; 8 bases align to TRBD1. The CDR3 covers 14 residues. The V gene end was trimmed by 0 bases and the J gene end by 10 bases; junction bases not matched to a gene: 7. The V gene's germline CDR1 is GTSNPN and CDR2 SVGIG (reference sequence). CDR3: CAWSVVQGGGKLFF. Written as DNA, the CDR3 is TGTGCCTGGAGTGTGGTACAGGGGGGTGGAAAACTGTTTTTT.

This rearrangement joins TRBV7-9 to TRBJ2-2; 9 bases agree with TRBD1. Germline V gene sequence: CDR1 SEHNR, CDR2 FQNEAQ (reference sequence). J lost 0 bases, V lost 3 bases, and 2 bases had no gene match. The CDR3 is 16 residues long. The CDR3 DNA sequence: TGTGCCAGCAGCTTTGGGACAGGGCCGAACACCGGGGAGCTGTTTTTT. Its translation is CASSFGTGPNTGELFF.

This chain uses TRBV7-2 with TRBJ1-3; weak D call: TRBD1 (6 bases). The germline CDR1 and CDR2 sequences are SGHTA and FQGNSA. Trimming left V 4 bases short and J 2 bases short, with 12 bases between. The CDR3 consists of 15 residues. The CDR3 sequence: CASSSDRQAGNTIYF. The CDR3 DNA reads as TGTGCCAGCAGCTCTGACCGACAGGCTGGAAACACCATATATTTT.

Points on this clone: The identical CDR3 is also encoded by other nucleotide sequences in the sample. The chain recombines TRBV15 with TRBJ1-3; a weak D match, TRBD1 (5 bases). The CDR3 loop spans 14 amino acids. Per the germline V gene, CDR1 is LNHNV and CDR2 is YYDKDF (reference sequence). Trimming cost V 9 bases and J 0 bases, with 12 bases left between them. CDR3 region: CATSPTVSGNTIYF. For the CDR3, the DNA is TGTGCCACGTCCCCGACAGTCTCTGGAAACACCATATATTTT.

The V call is TRBV4-3, the J call TRBJ2-5; 7 bases align to TRBD2. V was pared by 0 bases and J by 5 bases, with 9 bases of the junction left unmatched. The CDR3 extends over 16 amino acids. In germline, CDR1 is LGHNA, CDR2 YSLEER. The CDR3 reads CASSQDTGGSDETQYF. CDR3 bases: TGCGCCAGCAGCCAAGATACGGGCGGGAGTGATGAGACCCAGTACTTC.

The chain combines TRBV5-4 with TRBJ1-2, with D unclear. V shed 0 bases and J shed 8 bases, with 14 bases lying between them. Germline assignment: CDR1 SGHNT and CDR2 YYREEE (reference sequence). The CDR3 sequence is 14 residues long. The CDR3 loop reads CASSLDRNLGGYTF. CDR3 in DNA: TGTGCCAGCAGCTTGGATCGGAACCTCGGGGGCTACACCTTC. The entire variable domain, with the rest obtained from reference TRBV5-4 and TRBJ1-2, is as follows: ETGVTQSPTHLIKTRGQQVTLRCSSQSGHNTVSWYQQALGQGPQFIFQYYREEENGRGNFPPRFSGLQFPNYSSELNVNALELDDSALYLCASSLDRNLGGYTFGSGTRLTVV.

This clone showed up just a few times. The rearrangement joins TRBV10-2 to TRBJ2-2; 8 nucleotides align to TRBD2. V trimming: 5 bases; J trimming: 5 bases; junction bases outside the gene matches: 10. The CDR3 is 16 amino acids. Looked up from germline, CDR1 is WSHSY and CDR2 is SAAADI. CDR3 protein: CASSSRGLGGTGELFF. The CDR3 nucleotides read TGCGCCAGCAGTTCCAGGGGACTAGGGGGGACCGGGGAGCTGTTTTTT.

This clone was detected a few times. This chain connects TRBV6-6 to TRBJ1-5, with a possible D match to TRBD1 (6 bases). Trimming took off 2 bases at V and 2 bases at J, with 10 bases between the two ends. The CDR3 length is 15 residues. Germline CDR1 MNHNY, CDR2 SVGAGI (reference sequence). For the CDR3, the DNA is TGTGCCAGCAGTTACGGGGGGGCGGGCAATCAGCCCCAGCATTTT. Residues: CASSYGGAGNQPQHF.

The V call is TRBV19, the J call TRBJ2-1; 7 nucleotides line up with TRBD2. Germline V gene lookup returns CDR1 LNHDA and CDR2 SQIVND (reference sequence). With V trimmed by 3 bases and J by 4 bases, 6 bases remained unmatched. The CDR3 covers 15 residues. The CDR3 DNA reads as TGTGCCAGTAGTATTCTAGCGGAAGCTTACAATGAGCAGTTCTTC. Encoded protein: CASSILAEAYNEQFF.

The J gene is TRBJ2-2, the V gene TRBV5-4; TRBD2 matches 11 bases. The germline CDR1 and CDR2 sequences are SGHNT and YYREEE (reference sequence). With 3 bases clipped from V and 3 bases from J, the junction kept 4 bases outside the gene matches. The CDR3 covers 16 residues. This CDR3 is CASSSPTSGDTGELFF. Written as DNA, the CDR3 is TGTGCCAGCAGCTCCCCGACTAGCGGGGACACCGGGGAGCTGTTTTTT. The full variable domain, completed using reference TRBV5-4 and TRBJ2-2, is ETGVTQSPTHLIKTRGQQVTLRCSSQSGHNTVSWYQQALGQGPQFIFQYYREEENGRGNFPPRFSGLQFPNYSSELNVNALELDDSALYLCASSSPTSGDTGELFFGEGSRLTVL.

This chain connects TRBV5-1 to TRBJ2-2; no clear D. The CDR3 has 14 residues. Germline V CDR1 and CDR2: SGHRS, YFSETQ. Trimming pared 4 bases from V and 7 bases from J, leaving 14 bases between. The CDR3: CASSTNQEIGELFF. The CDR3 region has the DNA TGCGCCAGCAGCACCAATCAGGAAATCGGGGAGCTGTTTTTT.

This clone was seen a handful of times. The chain has TRBV14 and TRBJ2-2, with D unresolved. V lost 4 bases to trimming and J lost 1 base, with 4 bases between them. CDR3 size: 13 residues. The germline gives CDR1 SGHDN, CDR2 FVKESK. Here the CDR3 reads CASSLQNTGELFF. In DNA form, the CDR3 reads TGTGCCAGCAGCCTACAGAACACCGGGGAGCTGTTTTTT.

The V and J genes are TRBV7-9 and TRBJ1-2; TRBD1 agrees at 9 bases. Trimming cost V 2 bases and J 1 base; bases outside gene matches: 11. Per germline, CDR1 SEHNR and CDR2 FQNEAQ (reference sequence). The CDR3 covers 18 residues. CDR3 in amino acids: CASSLNRDRGVFNYGYTF. The CDR3 nucleotides read TGTGCCAGCAGCTTAAATAGAGACAGGGGGGTCTTTAACTATGGCTACACCTTC. Full variable domain (outside the CDR3, taken from reference TRBV7-9 and TRBJ1-2): DTGVSQNPRHKITKRGQNVTFRCDPISEHNRLYWYRQTLGQGPEFLTYFQNEAQLEKSRLLSDRFSAERPKGSFSTLEIQRTEQGDSAMYLCASSLNRDRGVFNYGYTFGSGTRLTVV.

V usage is TRBV28 and J usage is TRBJ1-2; possible D gene TRBD1, 6 bases. CDR3 length: 15 amino acids. Trimming shortened V by 4 bases and J by 2 bases, and 14 bases separated the two germline ends. Looked up from germline, CDR1 is MDHEN and CDR2 is SYDVKM. The CDR3 DNA reads TGTGCCAGCAGTTATCCCAGGGGTTCGAACTATGGCTACACCTTC. Its translation is CASSYPRGSNYGYTF.

V is TRBV7-2 and J is TRBJ1-1; D uncertain. V was cut by 6 bases and J by 6 bases, with 20 bases left in between. The CDR3 is 15 residues long. Looked up from germline, CDR1 is SGHTA and CDR2 is FQGNSA. CDR3 DNA: TGTGCCAGCAGACAAAACCTGGGTACGGGGTCTGAAGCTTTCTTT. Protein product: CASRQNLGTGSEAFF.

V gene TRBV18 combines with J gene TRBJ1-5, with 7 nucleotides matching TRBD1. The V and J ends lost 4 bases and 8 bases, in that order; junction bases with no gene match: 5. Per the germline V gene, CDR1 is KGHSH and CDR2 is LQKENI. This CDR3 spans 13 amino acids. Written as DNA, the CDR3 is TGTGCCAGCTCACGAGGGGGCTCGGAGCCCCAGCATTTT. Translating gives CASSRGGSEPQHF.

The genes are TRBV6-1 and TRBJ2-7; 8 positions agree with TRBD1. The trim removed 4 bases at V and 4 bases at J, leaving 6 bases unmatched. The CDR3 consists of 14 residues. Germline V lookup: CDR1 MNHNS, CDR2 SASEGT. The CDR3 is CASSVGQGGYEQYF. CDR3 in DNA: TGTGCCAGCAGTGTTGGACAGGGAGGTTACGAGCAGTACTTC.

The chain uses TRBV7-2 and TRBJ2-3; TRBD2 matches at 11 bases. The J segment lost 4 bases and the V segment lost 3 bases, leaving 3 bases of the junction unmatched. This CDR3 is built from 15 residues. CDR1 and CDR2 from the germline V gene are SGHTA and FQGNSA. The CDR3 reads CASSFTSGGADTQYF. DNA for the CDR3: TGTGCCAGCAGCTTTACTAGCGGGGGAGCAGATACGCAGTATTTT.

V gene TRBV11-2 combines with J gene TRBJ2-7; D may be TRBD2 (7 bases). Germline loops: CDR1 SGHAT, CDR2 FQNNGV. The ends were cut back, 5 bases at V and 4 bases at J, with 15 bases in the middle. The CDR3 extends over 14 amino acids. For the CDR3, the DNA is TGTGCCAGCAGCGGATGGGGGGGCGCGTACGAGCAGTACTTC. Its translation is CASSGWGGAYEQYF.

The V and J genes are TRBV28 and TRBJ2-5, with D tentatively TRBD2 (5 bases). Trimming removed 1 base from V and 5 bases from J, with 23 bases in between. The CDR3 contains 18 residues. Germline assignment: CDR1 MDHEN and CDR2 SYDVKM. The DNA for the CDR3 is TGTGCCAGCAGTTTATCTCCAGGACTCGGGTCTCTGGCGGAGACCCAGTACTTC. Protein sequence: CASSLSPGLGSLAETQYF.

This clone has only one observation. The chain links TRBV6-5 to TRBJ1-4; 7 bases line up with TRBD1. J gave up 5 bases and V 5 bases, and 2 bases lay outside the gene matches. The CDR3 extends over 13 amino acids. Germline CDR1 MNHEY, CDR2 SVGAGI. The CDR3 nucleotides read TGTGCCAGCAGTCGGACAGGAAATGAAAAACTGTTTTTT. Translating gives CASSRTGNEKLFF.

This clone showed up just a few times. V usage is TRBV5-1 and J usage is TRBJ1-3, with 8 bases fitting TRBD1. Germline V lookup: CDR1 SGHRS, CDR2 YFSETQ. There are 17 residues in the CDR3. Trimming at V came to 3 bases and at J to 4 bases, leaving 12 bases not matched to a gene. The DNA for the CDR3 is TGCGCCAGCAGCTCCGGACAGGGTCAAAGGGGGGGAAACACCATATATTTT. Protein product: CASSSGQGQRGGNTIYF.